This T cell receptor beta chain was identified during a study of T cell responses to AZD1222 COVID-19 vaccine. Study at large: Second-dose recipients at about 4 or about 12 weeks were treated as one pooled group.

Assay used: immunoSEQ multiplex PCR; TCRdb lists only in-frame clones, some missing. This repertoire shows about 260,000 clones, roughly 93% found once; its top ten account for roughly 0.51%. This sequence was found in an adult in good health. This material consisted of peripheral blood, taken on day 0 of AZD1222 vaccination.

This chain's CDR3 is CASSTDRRNSPLHF. The CDR3 DNA follows: TGCGCCAGCAGTACGGACAGGAGGAATTCACCCCTCCACTTT. The V call is TRBV10-2, the J call TRBJ1-6; TRBD1 matches at 7 bases. J was trimmed by 7 bases and V by 5 bases; bases with no gene match: 5. This CDR3 is built from 14 residues. The germline CDR1 and CDR2 sequences are WSHSY and SAAADI.